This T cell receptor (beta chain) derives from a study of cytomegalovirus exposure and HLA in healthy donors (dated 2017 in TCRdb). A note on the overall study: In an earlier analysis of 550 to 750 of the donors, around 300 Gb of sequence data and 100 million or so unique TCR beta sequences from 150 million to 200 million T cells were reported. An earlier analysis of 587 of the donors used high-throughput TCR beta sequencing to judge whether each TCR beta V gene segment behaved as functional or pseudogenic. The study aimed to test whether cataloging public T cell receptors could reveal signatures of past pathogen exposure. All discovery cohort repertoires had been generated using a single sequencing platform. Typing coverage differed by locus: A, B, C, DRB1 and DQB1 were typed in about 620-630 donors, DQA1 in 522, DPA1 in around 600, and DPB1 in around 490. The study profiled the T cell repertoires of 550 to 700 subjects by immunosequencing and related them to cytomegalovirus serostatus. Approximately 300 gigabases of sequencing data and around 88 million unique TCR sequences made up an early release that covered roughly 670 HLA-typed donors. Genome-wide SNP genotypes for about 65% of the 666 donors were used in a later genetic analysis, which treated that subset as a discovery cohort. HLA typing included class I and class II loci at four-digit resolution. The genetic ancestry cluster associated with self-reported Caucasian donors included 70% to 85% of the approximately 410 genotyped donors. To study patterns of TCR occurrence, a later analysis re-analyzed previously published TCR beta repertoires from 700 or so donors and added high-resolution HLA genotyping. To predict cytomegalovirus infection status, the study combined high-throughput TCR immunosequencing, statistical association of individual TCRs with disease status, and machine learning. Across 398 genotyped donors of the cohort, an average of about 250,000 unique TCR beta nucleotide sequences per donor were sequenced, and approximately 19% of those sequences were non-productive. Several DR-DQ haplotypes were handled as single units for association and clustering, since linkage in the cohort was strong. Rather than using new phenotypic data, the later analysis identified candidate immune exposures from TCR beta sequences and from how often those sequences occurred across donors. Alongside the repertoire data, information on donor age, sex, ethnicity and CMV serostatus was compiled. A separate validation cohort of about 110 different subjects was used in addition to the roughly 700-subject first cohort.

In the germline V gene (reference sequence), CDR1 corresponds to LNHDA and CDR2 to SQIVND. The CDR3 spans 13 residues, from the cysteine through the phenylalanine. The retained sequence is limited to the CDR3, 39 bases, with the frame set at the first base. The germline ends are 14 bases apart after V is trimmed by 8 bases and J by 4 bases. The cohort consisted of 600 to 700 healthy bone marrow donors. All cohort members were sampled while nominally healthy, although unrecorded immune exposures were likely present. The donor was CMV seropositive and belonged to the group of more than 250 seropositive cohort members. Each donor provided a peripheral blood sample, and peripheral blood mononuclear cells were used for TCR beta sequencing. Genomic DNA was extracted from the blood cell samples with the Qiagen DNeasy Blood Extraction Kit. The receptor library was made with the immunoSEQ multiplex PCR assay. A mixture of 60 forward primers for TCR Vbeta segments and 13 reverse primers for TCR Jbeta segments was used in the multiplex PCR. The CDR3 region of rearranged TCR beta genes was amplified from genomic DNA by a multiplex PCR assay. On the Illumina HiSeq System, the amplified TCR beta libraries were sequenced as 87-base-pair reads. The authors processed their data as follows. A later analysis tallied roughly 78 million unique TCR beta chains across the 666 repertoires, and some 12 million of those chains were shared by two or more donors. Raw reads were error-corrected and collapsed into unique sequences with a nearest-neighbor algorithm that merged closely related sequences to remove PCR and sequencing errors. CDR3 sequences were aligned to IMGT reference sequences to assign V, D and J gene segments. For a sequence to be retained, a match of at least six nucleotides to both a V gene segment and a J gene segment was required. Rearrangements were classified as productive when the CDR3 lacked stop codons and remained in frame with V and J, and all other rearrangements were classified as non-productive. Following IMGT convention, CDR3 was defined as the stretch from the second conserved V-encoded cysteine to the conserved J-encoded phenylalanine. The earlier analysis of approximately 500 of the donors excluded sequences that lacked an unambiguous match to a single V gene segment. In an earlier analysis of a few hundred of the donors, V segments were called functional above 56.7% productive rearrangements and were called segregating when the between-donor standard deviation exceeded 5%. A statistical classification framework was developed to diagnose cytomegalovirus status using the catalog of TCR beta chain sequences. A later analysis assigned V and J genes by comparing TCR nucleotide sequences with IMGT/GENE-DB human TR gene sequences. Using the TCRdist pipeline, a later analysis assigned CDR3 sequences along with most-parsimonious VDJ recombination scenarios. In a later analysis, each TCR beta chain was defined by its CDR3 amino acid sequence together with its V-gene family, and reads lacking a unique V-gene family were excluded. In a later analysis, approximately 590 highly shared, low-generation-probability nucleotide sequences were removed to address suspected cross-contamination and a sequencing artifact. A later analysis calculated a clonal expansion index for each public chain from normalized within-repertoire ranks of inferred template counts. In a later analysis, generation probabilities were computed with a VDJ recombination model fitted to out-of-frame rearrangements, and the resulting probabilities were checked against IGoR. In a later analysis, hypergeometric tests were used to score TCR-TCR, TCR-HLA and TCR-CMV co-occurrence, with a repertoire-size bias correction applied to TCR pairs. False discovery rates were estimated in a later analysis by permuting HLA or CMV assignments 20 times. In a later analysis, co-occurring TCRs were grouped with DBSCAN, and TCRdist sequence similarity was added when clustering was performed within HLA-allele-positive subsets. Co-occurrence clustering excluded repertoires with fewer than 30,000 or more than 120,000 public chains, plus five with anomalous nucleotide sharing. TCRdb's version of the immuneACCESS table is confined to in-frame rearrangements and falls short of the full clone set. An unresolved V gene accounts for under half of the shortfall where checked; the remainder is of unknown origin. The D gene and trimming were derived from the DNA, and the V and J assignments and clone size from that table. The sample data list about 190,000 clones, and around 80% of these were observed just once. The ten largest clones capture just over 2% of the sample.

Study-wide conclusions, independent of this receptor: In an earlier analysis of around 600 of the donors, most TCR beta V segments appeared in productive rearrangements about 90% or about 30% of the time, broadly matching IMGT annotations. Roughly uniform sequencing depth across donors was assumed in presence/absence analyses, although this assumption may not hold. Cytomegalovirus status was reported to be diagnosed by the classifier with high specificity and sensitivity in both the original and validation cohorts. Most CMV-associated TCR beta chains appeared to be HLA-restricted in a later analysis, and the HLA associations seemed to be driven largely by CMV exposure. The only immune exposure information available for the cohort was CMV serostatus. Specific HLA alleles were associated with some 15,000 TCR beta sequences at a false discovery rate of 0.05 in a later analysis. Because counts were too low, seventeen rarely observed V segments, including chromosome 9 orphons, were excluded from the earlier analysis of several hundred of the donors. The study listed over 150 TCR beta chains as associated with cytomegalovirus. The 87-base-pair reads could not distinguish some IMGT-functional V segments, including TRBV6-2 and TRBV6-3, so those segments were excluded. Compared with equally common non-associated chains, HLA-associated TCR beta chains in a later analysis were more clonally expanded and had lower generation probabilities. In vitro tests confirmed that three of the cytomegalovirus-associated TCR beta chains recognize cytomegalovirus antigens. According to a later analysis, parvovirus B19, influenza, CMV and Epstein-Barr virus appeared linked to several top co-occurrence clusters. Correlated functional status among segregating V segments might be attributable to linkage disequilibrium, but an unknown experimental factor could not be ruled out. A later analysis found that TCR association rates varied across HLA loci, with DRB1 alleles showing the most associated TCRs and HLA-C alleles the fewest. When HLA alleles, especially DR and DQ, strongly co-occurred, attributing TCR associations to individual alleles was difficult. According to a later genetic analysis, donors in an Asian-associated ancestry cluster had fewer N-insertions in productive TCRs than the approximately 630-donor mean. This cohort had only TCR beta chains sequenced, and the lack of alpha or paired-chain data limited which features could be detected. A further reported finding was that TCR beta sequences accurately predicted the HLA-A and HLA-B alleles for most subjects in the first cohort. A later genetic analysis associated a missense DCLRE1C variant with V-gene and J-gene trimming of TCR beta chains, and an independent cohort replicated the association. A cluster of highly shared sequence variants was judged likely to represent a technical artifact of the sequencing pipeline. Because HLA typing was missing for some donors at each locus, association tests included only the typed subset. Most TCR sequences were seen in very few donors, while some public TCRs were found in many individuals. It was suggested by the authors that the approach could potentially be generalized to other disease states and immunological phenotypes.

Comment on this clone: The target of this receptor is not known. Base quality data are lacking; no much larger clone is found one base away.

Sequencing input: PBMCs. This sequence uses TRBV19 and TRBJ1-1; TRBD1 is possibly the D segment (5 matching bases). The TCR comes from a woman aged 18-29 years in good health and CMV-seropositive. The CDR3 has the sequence CASRGGTVTEAFF. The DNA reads TGTGCCAGTCGCGGAGGGACTGTCACTGAAGCTTTCTTT.